This T cell receptor (beta chain) was obtained from a study of blood T cells in healthy people across ages. Findings and limits, study-wide: The study found more naive CD4+ cells and higher diversity in long-lived than aged donors.

Combining a sample-barcoded 5' primer with a J-beta primer mix, a second PCR ran for roughly 7 to 12 cycles. A template-switch adaptor that had 12 random nucleotides put a tag on each cDNA molecule. The study obtained at least 3 million CDR3-containing paired-end reads from every sample. A single record per CDR3 protein comes from TCRdb applying MiXCR to the 5' RACE reads. The sample holds about 320,000 distinct CDR3 sequences; less than 30% are singletons and the top ten take 25% to 35%. There were healthy Caucasian individuals from Russia, aged 6 to 90, serving as donors. With regard to this clonotype: The antigen remains undetermined.

The CDR3 is 11 residues long. Germline V gives CDR1 MNHEY, CDR2 SVGAGI. Trimming cost V 7 bases and J 14 bases, with 15 bases left between them. The sequencing input was blood. V is TRBV6-5 and J is TRBJ2-1; D is possibly TRBD1 (6 bases). The clonotype originates from a woman aged 70 to 79 in good health. The CDR3 region is CASTQGSDEFF. The CDR3 DNA reads TGTGCCAGCACCCAGGGGTCGGATGAGTTCTTC.